The rows below give T cell receptor beta chains drawn from one sample of a study of shared clonotypes between healthy human individuals. Only in-frame clones appear in the TCRdb table, and some are missing; sequencing was by immunoSEQ multiplex PCR. The sample has over a million clones, around 98.5% seen once. The sequenced sample consisted of naive CD4+ T cells sorted from blood. Receptor source: a man aged 25 to 40 in good health. Each CDR3 is given with its conserved first and last residue. A D gene is named only where the DNA matches it firmly. Clone size is not always given. Where it is, it says once, few, many or a class for expanded clones.

d_call j_call v_call clone_size cdr3_nt cdr3_aa
TRBD1 TRBJ1-1 TRBV11-2 - TGTGCCAGCAGCTTAGGGACAGGGGCTAGGGGCACTGAAGCTTTCTTT CASSLGTGARGTEAFF
- TRBJ1-1 TRBV28 - TGTGCCAGCAGTTCCGACGGTATGAACACTGAAGCTTTCTTT CASSSDGMNTEAFF
TRBD1 TRBJ2-7 TRBV6-6 - TGTGCCAGCAGGACGGGACAGGGGGTTTACGAGCAGTACTTC CASRTGQGVYEQYF
- TRBJ1-1 TRBV5-1 - TGCGCCAGCAGAATGGGGGTCCTCCAGGGGACACAGAACACTGAAGCTTTCTTT CASRMGVLQGTQNTEAFF
- TRBJ2-3 TRBV7-3 once TGTGCCAGCAGCTTAAATGTCGGGATTACAGATACGCAGTATTTT CASSLNVGITDTQYF
- TRBJ2-5 TRBV21-1 - TGTGCCAGCAGCAAACGGCCTCAACAAGAGACCCAGTACTTC CASSKRPQQETQYF
TRBD1 TRBJ2-7 TRBV18 - TGTGCCAGCTCACCAGGGACAGTCGACGAGCAGTACTTC CASSPGTVDEQYF
TRBD2 TRBJ2-1 TRBV10-1 once TGCGCCAGCAGTGAATCTAGCGGGAGGCCCGATGAGCAGTTCTTC CASSESSGRPDEQFF
- TRBJ1-1 TRBV18 once TGTGCCAGCTCACCTGTCAGGGAGAACACTGAAGCTTTCTTT CASSPVRENTEAFF
TRBD1 TRBJ1-2 TRBV6-5 - TGTGCCAGCAGCACGGACAGGGGGTTTGCCTACACCTTC CASSTDRGFAYTF
TRBD2 TRBJ2-7 TRBV9 - TGTGCCAGCAGCGTAGGTGCAGCGGGAGTTTTGGGGCACGAGCAGTACTTC CASSVGAAGVLGHEQYF
- TRBJ2-3 TRBV5-1 - TGCGCCAGCGGTCAACGGGGGAGGAGAGATACGCAGTATTTT CASGQRGRRDTQYF
- TRBJ1-4 TRBV5-1 - TGCGCCAGCTCCCCGACGGCCGGTAATGAAAAACTGTTTTTT CASSPTAGNEKLFF
- TRBJ1-4 TRBV20-1 - TGCAGTTTCGAAACCGGTGAAAAACTGTTTTTT CSFETGEKLFF
TRBD2 TRBJ2-7 TRBV7-2 once TGTGCCAGCAGCCGAGAAAGCGGGAGCCGGTACGAGCAGTACTTC CASSRESGSRYEQYF
- TRBJ1-3 TRBV11-2 - TGTGCCAGCAGCTTAACAGTCTCTGGAAACACCATATATTTT CASSLTVSGNTIYF
- TRBJ2-1 TRBV9 once TGTGCCAGCAGCGTAGCCTCTTACAATGAGCAGTTCTTC CASSVASYNEQFF
- TRBJ2-7 TRBV2 - TGTGCCAGCAGTGGGGGCTACGAGCAGTACTTC CASSGGYEQYF
- TRBJ2-1 TRBV5-1 - TGCGCCAGCATAGAAGGGCCGGTGTCCAATGAGCAGTTCTTC CASIEGPVSNEQFF
- TRBJ2-1 TRBV4-3 - TGCGCCAGCAGCCAAGATGACAGGTCTGAGCAGTTCTTC CASSQDDRSEQFF
TRBD1 TRBJ2-7 TRBV5-1 - TGCGCCAGCAGCGAGGGACAGTACTACGAGCAGTACTTC CASSEGQYYEQYF
TRBD2 TRBJ2-3 TRBV6-4 once TGTGCCAGCAGCCAGCTAGCGGGAGGGTACACAGATACGCAGTATTTT CASSQLAGGYTDTQYF
- TRBJ2-1 TRBV11-2 - TGTGCCAGCAGCTCCGGGATTCGGGCTGGGGCGGATGAGCAGTTCTTC CASSSGIRAGADEQFF
TRBD1 TRBJ2-3 TRBV29-1 - TGCAGCGTTGAAGTCAGGGGGCAAACAGATACGCAGTATTTT CSVEVRGQTDTQYF
TRBD1 TRBJ1-2 TRBV4-1 - TGCGCCAGCAGCCAAGGATTTAAGGGACAGATAAACTATGGCTACACCTTC CASSQGFKGQINYGYTF
- TRBJ2-3 TRBV29-1 - TGCAGCGTCCGAGAGGGAGATACGCAGTATTTT CSVREGDTQYF
TRBD2 TRBJ2-5 TRBV5-1 - TGCGCCAGCAGCTTGGAAGGTAGCGGGGGAAGGTCAGAGACCCAGTACTTC CASSLEGSGGRSETQYF
TRBD1 TRBJ2-7 TRBV28 - TGTGCCAGCAGACCTCCGGGACAGGGGGCGGTGGCCGCAGAGCAGTACTTC CASRPPGQGAVAAEQYF
- TRBJ1-4 TRBV28 few TGTGCCAGCAGTTTAAGGGAAAAACTGTTTTTT CASSLREKLFF
TRBD2 TRBJ2-7 TRBV11-2 - TGTGCCAGCAGCTTTTCTCTAGCGGCCAGCTCCTACGAGCAGTACTTC CASSFSLAASSYEQYF
TRBD1 TRBJ2-7 TRBV5-4 - TGTGCCAGCAGCTTACCGGGACAGGGGGCTGACGAGCAGTACTTC CASSLPGQGADEQYF
- TRBJ2-1 TRBV5-1 - TGCGCCAGCAGCCAAATGGGGAATGAGCAGTTCTTC CASSQMGNEQFF
TRBD1 TRBJ2-7 TRBV7-9 - TGTGCCAGCAGCGCAGAAGACTGGGACAGGGAAGTTTACGAGCAGTACTTC CASSAEDWDREVYEQYF
- TRBJ1-5 TRBV14 - TGTGCCAGCAGCCCCAGTGCGAATCAGCCCCAGCATTTT CASSPSANQPQHF
TRBD1 TRBJ1-2 TRBV7-8 - TGTGCCAGCAGCTTAGAGACAGGGGGCTATGGCTACACCTTC CASSLETGGYGYTF
- TRBJ1-4 TRBV7-9 - TGTGCCAGCAGCTTTGTGGAAGAAAAACTGTTTTTT CASSFVEEKLFF
- TRBJ2-1 TRBV27 - TGTGCCAGCGCCTGGGGTAAGAGCGGAACCTCCTACAATGAGCAGTTCTTC CASAWGKSGTSYNEQFF
TRBD2 TRBJ2-7 TRBV7-2 - TGTGCCAGCAGCGCCCGTGGGCGGGAGAGGGTCGGAGAGCAGTACTTC CASSARGRERVGEQYF
- TRBJ1-3 TRBV15 - TGTGCCACCAGCACACAGAAGGGCGCAAACACCATATATTTT CATSTQKGANTIYF
- TRBJ2-7 TRBV7-2 many TGTGCCAGCAGCCGATGGACCGGGAGCTGGTACGAGCAGTACTTC CASSRWTGSWYEQYF
- TRBJ1-2 TRBV9 - TGTGCCAGCAGCGTAGATTCAGGGACGGGTGGCTACACCTTC CASSVDSGTGGYTF
- TRBJ2-2 TRBV10-1 - TGCGCCAGCAGTGATCAAGGACAGCCGACCGGGGAGCTGTTTTTT CASSDQGQPTGELFF
- TRBJ1-2 TRBV4-1 - TGCGCCAGCAGCCAAGAGGGGGTCTCGAGGGTCGGCTACACCTTC CASSQEGVSRVGYTF
- TRBJ2-3 TRBV11-2 - TGTGCCAGCAGCTCTCTAGATACGCAGTATTTT CASSSLDTQYF
TRBD1 TRBJ1-2 TRBV6-5 - TGTGCCAGCAGACAGGGGACAGGGTTATATGGCTACACCTTC CASRQGTGLYGYTF
- TRBJ2-3 TRBV5-1 - TGCGCCAGCAGCTTTAATGGGGGCGGAAGCACAGATACGCAGTATTTT CASSFNGGGSTDTQYF